These 5 T cell receptor beta chains share one sample of origin, sequenced in a study of cytomegalovirus exposure and HLA in healthy donors. Primers for the PCR totalled 60 Vbeta and 13 Jbeta. TCRdb keeps only in-frame clones here, not all; method: immunoSEQ multiplex PCR. The data show 150,000 to 180,000 clones, over 70% seen once. Sequencing was carried out using PBMCs. Receptors were obtained from a man aged 25-40 years in good health and CMV-seropositive.

This chain links TRBV5-4 with TRBJ2-2; 7 nucleotides align to TRBD1. The V and J ends lost 4 bases and 4 bases, in that order; junction bases with no gene match: 10. This CDR3 has 16 residues. Germline CDR1 is SGHNT and CDR2 is YYREEE (reference sequence). This chain's CDR3 is CASSQGVGTGTGELFF. CDR3 DNA sequence: TGTGCCAGCAGCCAGGGGGTGGGGACGGGCACCGGGGAGCTGTTTTTT.

The genes are TRBV5-1 and TRBJ2-5, with a possible D match to TRBD2 (5 bases). TRBJ2-7 explains the end of the DNA better; the J call may be wrong. The CDR3 consists of 14 residues. Germline V lookup: CDR1 SGHRS, CDR2 YFSETQ. CDR3 nucleotide sequence: TGCGCCAGCAGCTTTGTAGGGAGTGAGGGCGAGCAGTACTTC. It yields the protein CASSFVGSEGEQYF.

The V gene is TRBV5-1, the J gene TRBJ1-1; D possibly corresponds to TRBD1 (5 bases). Trimming pared 3 bases from V and 0 bases from J, leaving 15 bases between. The V gene's germline CDR1 is SGHRS and CDR2 YFSETQ. The CDR3 spans 16 residues. The DNA of the CDR3 is TGCGCCAGCAGCTCCGACAGTGGGTTTTTGAACACTGAAGCTTTCTTT. It specifies CASSSDSGFLNTEAFF.

The chain carries TRBV27 and TRBJ2-2; 8 bases line up with TRBD2. Germline trimming cut 5 bases from V and 6 bases from J; bases unmatched to any gene: 8. This CDR3 contains 15 residues. Per the germline V gene, CDR1 is MNHEY and CDR2 is SMNVEV (reference sequence). The CDR3 nucleotides are TGTGCCAGCAGTCATATAGCGGGACCGTCCGGGGAGCTGTTTTTT. Translated: CASSHIAGPSGELFF.

The chain links TRBV28 to TRBJ1-2; 9 bases align to TRBD1. The CDR3 sequence is 15 residues long. Germline CDR1 reads MDHEN; CDR2 reads SYDVKM. V gave up 6 bases and J gave up 3 bases; unmatched junction bases: 8. CDR3 loop: CASRSNRGPYYGYTF. The CDR3 DNA is TGTGCCAGCAGATCCAACAGGGGGCCCTACTATGGCTACACCTTC.